A single sample gave rise to the 21 T cell receptor beta chains below, sequenced in a study of immune evolution from preneoplasia to lung adenocarcinoma (dated by TCRdb to the early 2020s). Library method: the immunoSEQ multiplex PCR assay. The source is immuneACCESS, and TCRdb retained only in-frame sequences with V and J called. Part of the clones is not carried over; for the studies checked, unresolved V genes explain less than half of this, and the remainder is unexplained. The sample contains 35,000 to 40,000 clones, 65% to 75% of them found a single time. The ten largest clones take up approximately 6.2% of the sample. Sample: FFPE invasive lung adenocarcinoma tissue. What the cell subset or site label conveys for this sample: frankly invasive lung adenocarcinoma (ADC). The receptors derive from a person between 55 and 70 years old with lung adenocarcinoma.

Turning to this clone: The sample contains more than one DNA sequence encoding this CDR3. The chain carries TRBV28 and TRBJ2-1; D is undetermined. Between the trimmed V and J ends, which lost 2 bases and 6 bases, there was a span of 8 bases. The CDR3 is 13 residues long. Looked up from germline, CDR1 is MDHEN and CDR2 is SYDVKM. The CDR3 reads CASSLIQTNEQFF. CDR3 DNA sequence: TGTGCCAGCAGTTTAATTCAGACCAATGAGCAGTTCTTC.

The chain joins TRBV5-1 to TRBJ1-3; D may be TRBD1 (5 bases). There are 16 residues in the CDR3. V dropped 4 bases and J dropped 0 bases, with 14 bases sitting between them. Looked up from germline, CDR1 is SGHRS and CDR2 is YFSETQ. DNA for the CDR3: TGCGCCAGCAGCCCGGGCGGGGCCCACTCTGGAAACACCATATATTTT. It encodes CASSPGGAHSGNTIYF.

The genes are TRBV28 and TRBJ1-2; 11 positions match TRBD1. Germline values: CDR1 MDHEN, CDR2 SYDVKM. The CDR3 is 16 residues long. The junction had 13 bases not matched to a gene; V was cut back by 6 bases and J by 7 bases. DNA of the CDR3: TGTGCCAGCAGCGTAGGGATGGCAGGACAGGGGGCTGGCTACACCTTC. Translating gives CASSVGMAGQGAGYTF.

This clone was observed a handful of times. This chain connects TRBV19 to TRBJ1-5; D is possibly TRBD1 (5 bases). The germline V gene encodes CDR1 LNHDA and CDR2 SQIVND (reference sequence). The CDR3 is 14 residues long. Trimming shortened V by 3 bases and J by 4 bases, and 10 bases separated the two germline ends. The CDR3 sequence: CASSIGAGNQPQHF. DNA of the CDR3: TGTGCCAGTAGTATCGGGGCAGGGAATCAGCCCCAGCATTTT.

V usage is TRBV11-3 and J usage is TRBJ1-3; D call uncertain. The germline CDR1 and CDR2 sequences are SGHNT and YENEEA. The CDR3 extends over 17 amino acids. The V end was cut by 5 bases, the J end by 4 bases, with 21 bases between. CDR3 sequence (DNA): TGTGCCAGCAGCCGTCCCGCAATGGGAAATGTCGGAAACACCATATATTTT. Translating gives CASSRPAMGNVGNTIYF.

The gene calls are TRBV5-5 and TRBJ2-5; 8 nucleotides agree with TRBD2. CDR1 SGHKS and CDR2 YYEKEE come from the germline V gene (reference sequence). The CDR3 length is 16 residues. The V and J ends lost 1 base and 2 bases, in that order; junction bases with no gene match: 7. The CDR3 DNA sequence: TGTGCCAGCAGCTTGCCCTTAGCGGGGCCTCAAGAGACCCAGTACTTC. This gives the protein CASSLPLAGPQETQYF.

The gene calls are TRBV28 and TRBJ1-2; no clear D gene. The germline V gene has CDR1 MDHEN and CDR2 SYDVKM. The CDR3 extends over 11 amino acids. V lost 6 bases to trimming and J lost 7 bases, with 9 bases between them. CDR3 sequence reads: CASSLSSGYTF. The CDR3 region has the DNA TGTGCCAGCAGCCTCTCGAGTGGCTACACCTTC.

This chain links TRBV6-1 with TRBJ2-7; TRBD2 might be the D (5 bases). Germline-derived CDR1 and CDR2 are MNHNS and SASEGT. The length of the CDR3 is 14 residues. V gave up 9 bases and J gave up 2 bases, with 17 bases separating them. The CDR3 loop reads CASGSRTFPYEQYF. CDR3 coding DNA: TGTGCCAGTGGGAGTCGGACTTTCCCCTACGAGCAGTACTTC.

V usage is TRBV1 and J usage is TRBJ2-5. TRBV1 is a recognized pseudogene. This CDR3 region has 12 residues. In DNA form, the CDR3 reads TGCACCAGCAGCCAGGGGGAAGAGACCCAGTACTTC. Amino acid sequence: CTSSQGEETQYF.

The genes are TRBV5-1 and TRBJ2-7; TRBD1 aligns across 7 bases. CDR1 is SGHRS, CDR2 YFSETQ, per germline. The CDR3 loop spans 14 amino acids. V lost 2 bases, J lost 3 bases, and 5 bases stayed unmatched. CDR3 in DNA: TGCGCCAGCAGCTTAGGGACAGCTAACTACGAGCAGTACTTC. Translation: CASSLGTANYEQYF.

The rearrangement links TRBV19 to TRBJ2-7; maybe TRBD2 (5 bases). The germline V and J ends were trimmed by 10 bases and 4 bases, with 17 bases remaining between them. The CDR3 has 13 residues. From germline, CDR1 is LNHDA and CDR2 SQIVND (reference sequence). In DNA, the CDR3 is TGTGCCACCTCCGGGGATCCACAATACGAGCAGTACTTC. It codes for CATSGDPQYEQYF.

V and J are TRBV6-6 and TRBJ1-2; 7 bases are a match to TRBD1. The CDR3 is made up of 13 amino acids. With V trimmed by 5 bases and J by 7 bases, 7 bases remained unmatched. The germline CDR1 and CDR2 sequences are MNHNY and SVGAGI (reference sequence). Here the CDR3 DNA reads TGTGCCAGCAGTACCGGGACAGATCTTGGCTACACCTTC. Translating it yields CASSTGTDLGYTF.

Notes on this clone: An end of the junction differs from the germline gene, which may be a read error. The chain carries TRBV28 and TRBJ1-1; TRBD1 matches 7 bases. The CDR3 extends over 17 amino acids. Germline V lookup: CDR1 MDHEN, CDR2 SYDVKM. The CDR3 is CASRLPRDSYMNTKAFF. The CDR3 nucleotides read TGTGCCAGCAGATTACCCCGGGACAGCTACATGAACACTAAAGCTTTCTTT.

The CDR3 loop is CASSSTDYGYTF. The CDR3 DNA is TGTGCCAGCAGCTCGACGGATTATGGCTACACCTTC. The rearrangement uses TRBV7-9 and TRBJ1-2; D is uncertain. V shed 4 bases and J shed 5 bases, with 8 bases lying between them. The CDR3 runs to 12 residues. Per germline, CDR1 SEHNR and CDR2 FQNEAQ (reference sequence).

The chain employs TRBV7-9 and TRBJ2-7; D gene unclear. CDR1 is SEHNR and CDR2 is FQNEAQ in the germline V gene (reference sequence). Trimming stripped 2 bases from V and 7 bases from J, with 9 bases between. This CDR3 is 12 amino acids long. The CDR3 sequence is CASSLPNGEQYF. CDR3 in DNA: TGTGCCAGCAGCTTACCCAACGGGGAGCAGTACTTC.

The chain is built from TRBV18 and TRBJ1-1, with TRBD1 identical over 7 bases. The CDR3 totals 13 residues. In germline, CDR1 is KGHSH, CDR2 LQKENI. V was pared by 6 bases and J by 4 bases, with 5 bases of the junction left unmatched. CDR3: CASSRPGGTEAFF. The CDR3 coding sequence is TGTGCCAGCTCGCGACCAGGGGGCACTGAAGCTTTCTTT.

The chain uses TRBV27 and TRBJ2-2, with TRBD1 matching over 8 bases. This CDR3 has 15 amino acids. Germline V gene lookup returns CDR1 MNHEY and CDR2 SMNVEV (reference sequence). Losses at the gene ends were 5 bases for V and 6 bases for J; bases not matched to a gene: 8. The CDR3 sequence is CASSTRQGMSGELFF. DNA for the CDR3: TGTGCCAGCAGTACCAGACAGGGGATGTCCGGGGAGCTGTTTTTT.

V usage is TRBV27 and J usage is TRBJ2-6; D is uncertain. Germline CDR1 reads MNHEY; CDR2 reads SMNVEV (reference sequence). The V and J ends lost 2 bases and 4 bases respectively, with 12 bases between them. The CDR3 consists of 16 residues. The chain's CDR3 is CASSLKSRSGANVLTF. CDR3 DNA sequence: TGTGCCAGCAGTTTAAAGTCCCGTTCCGGGGCCAACGTCCTGACTTTC. The entire variable domain, with the rest obtained from reference TRBV27 and TRBJ2-6, is as follows: EAQVTQNPRYLITVTGKKLTVTCSQNMNHEYMSWYRQDPGLGLRQIYYSMNVEVTDKGDVPEGYKVSRKEKRNFPLILESPSPNQTSLYFCASSLKSRSGANVLTFGAGSRLTVL.

The chain recombines TRBV19 with TRBJ1-5, with D perhaps TRBD1 (5 bases). V was clipped by 4 bases and J by 1 base, with 8 bases between them. Germline assignment: CDR1 LNHDA and CDR2 SQIVND (reference sequence). The CDR3 consists of 14 residues. CDR3 in DNA: TGTGCCAGTAGTACCGGACAAAGCAATCAGCCCCAGCATTTT. It translates to CASSTGQSNQPQHF.

The V call is TRBV19, the J call TRBJ1-5, with TRBD1 matching 9 bases. Germline CDR1 reads LNHDA; CDR2 reads SQIVND (reference sequence). V gave up 3 bases and J gave up 4 bases; unmatched junction bases: 7. The CDR3 is 16 amino acids. This chain's CDR3 is CASSIGTGRGNQPQHF. The CDR3 region has the DNA TGTGCCAGTAGTATTGGGACAGGGAGGGGGAATCAGCCCCAGCATTTT.

The chain recombines TRBV6-5 with TRBJ1-2; possible D gene TRBD1, 5 bases. Germline values: CDR1 MNHEY, CDR2 SVGAGI. CDR3 length: 15 residues. V was cut by 6 bases and J by 3 bases, with 17 bases left in between. The CDR3 protein is CASSPASGGYYGYTF. The CDR3 bases are TGTGCCAGCAGCCCCGCCTCTGGGGGGTACTATGGCTACACCTTC.